Below, 17 T cell receptor beta chains from the same sample are listed, as sequenced in a study of HIV-infected patients and healthy controls. One entry per CDR3 protein, called by TCRdb with MiXCR from the 5' RACE reads. Counted here are about 64,000 distinct CDR3 sequences, about 19% occurring once; the ten biggest clones make up more than 1.4%. Sequencing was done on a sample of CD4+ T cells from blood. These TCRs come from a human donor in good health.

This clonotype showed up just a few times. As DNA, the CDR3 is TGTGCCAGTAGTACCGACTCCCTTGTGCAGTTCTTC. Its protein is CASSTDSLVQFF. The chain links TRBV19 to TRBJ2-1, with D uncertain. Trimming pared 4 bases from V and 12 bases from J, leaving 13 bases between. CDR1 LNHDA and CDR2 SQIVND come from the germline V gene (reference sequence). The CDR3 is 12 residues long. Based on the CDR3 plus reference TRBV19 and TRBJ2-1, the full variable domain is DGGITQSPKYLFRKEGQNVTLSCEQNLNHDAMYWYRQDPGQGLRLIYYSQIVNDFQKGDIAEGYSVSREKKESFPLTVTSAQKNPTAFYLCASSTDSLVQFFGPGTRLTVL.

The V call is TRBV2, the J call TRBJ2-5; possible D gene TRBD1, 6 bases. V lost 6 bases, J lost 5 bases, and 13 bases lay in between. Germline CDR1 and CDR2: SNHLY and FYNNEI. This CDR3 region has 13 residues. In DNA form, the CDR3 reads TGTGCCAGCAGCCCACAGGGTACCGAGACCCAGTACTTC. Protein product: CASSPQGTETQYF.

The gene calls are TRBV19 and TRBJ2-3; weak D call: TRBD2 (5 bases). V was shortened by 6 bases and J by 0 bases, with 10 bases between the two germline ends. The germline V gene encodes CDR1 LNHDA and CDR2 SQIVND (reference sequence). This CDR3 spans 14 amino acids. CDR3 coding DNA: TGTGCCAGTAGAAAAGGCGGGAGCACAGATACGCAGTATTTT. It yields the protein CASRKGGSTDTQYF.

The rearrangement joins TRBV5-1 to TRBJ1-1; D perhaps matches TRBD1 (5 bases). CDR1 and CDR2 (germline): SGHRS, YFSETQ. This CDR3 has 15 residues. Trimming removed 0 bases at V and 4 bases at J, with 13 bases between. CDR3 protein: CASSLALGVGTEAFF. CDR3 DNA sequence: TGCGCCAGCAGCTTGGCCCTAGGGGTCGGCACTGAAGCTTTCTTT.

This clonotype was picked up a small number of times. This chain uses TRBV18 with TRBJ1-1; no clear D. Germline CDR1 and CDR2: KGHSH and LQKENI. This CDR3 has 13 amino acids. V was clipped by 1 base and J by 6 bases, with 9 bases between them. Here the CDR3 DNA reads TGTGCCAGCTCACCACGGTCAAGTCCTGAAGCTTTCTTT. This sequence encodes CASSPRSSPEAFF.

The sample holds a few counts of this clonotype. The chain couples TRBV6-6 to TRBJ1-1; a possible D gene is TRBD1 (5 bases). Germline CDR1 reads MNHNY; CDR2 reads SVGAGI (reference sequence). The CDR3 has 13 residues. The ends were cut back, 8 bases at V and 14 bases at J, with 24 bases in the middle. In nucleotides, the CDR3 is TGTGCCAGCGGGGACCCGGCGGTTTCTTTGGGGTTCTTT. This codes for CASGDPAVSLGFF.

In DNA form, the CDR3 reads TGTGCCAGCAGTAGCGTTACAGCAAACACTGAAGCTTTCTTT. Its translation: CASSSVTANTEAFF. The chain employs TRBV6-2 or TRBV6-3 and TRBJ1-1; D unclear. Germline V gene lookup returns CDR1 MNHEY and CDR2 SVGEGT. The CDR3 contains 14 residues. V was clipped by 5 bases and J by 2 bases, with 12 bases between them.

This chain connects TRBV19 to TRBJ1-1; 9 bases are shared with TRBD1. This CDR3 comprises 16 residues. Germline V CDR1 and CDR2: LNHDA, SQIVND (reference sequence). The J segment lost 2 bases and the V segment lost 3 bases, leaving 7 bases of the junction unmatched. The CDR3 coding sequence is TGTGCCAGTAGTATCGGGGGGGGACAGGGCAACACTGAAGCTTTCTTT. Translating gives CASSIGGGQGNTEAFF.

In DNA, the CDR3 is TGTGCCAGCAGTGCCGGGACGGAGAAATACGAGCAGTACTTC. Protein product: CASSAGTEKYEQYF. V is TRBV12-3 or TRBV12-4 and J is TRBJ2-7; D might be TRBD1 or TRBD2, each matching 5 bases. CDR3 length: 14 amino acids. V lost 5 bases and J 4 bases, leaving 15 bases between the germline ends.

A few counts support this clonotype. The V and J genes are TRBV14 and TRBJ2-7; 7 bases align to TRBD1. Germline V gene lookup returns CDR1 SGHDN and CDR2 FVKESK. The CDR3 length is 15 residues. After removal of 6 bases from V and 6 bases from J, the junction contained 14 bases not matched to a gene. The CDR3 DNA reads as TGTGCCAGCAGACCTTGGACAGGACTCTCCGCCGAGCAGTACTTC. It specifies CASRPWTGLSAEQYF. The full variable domain, in which reference TRBV14 and TRBJ2-7 provide the parts outside the CDR3, is EAGVTQFPSHSVIEKGQTVTLRCDPISGHDNLYWYRRVMGKEIKFLLHFVKESKQDESGMPNNRFLAERTGGTYSTLKVQPAELEDSGVYFCASRPWTGLSAEQYFGPGTRLTVT.

V and J are TRBV29-1 and TRBJ2-2; D is ambiguous. The germline CDR1 and CDR2 sequences are SQVTM and ANQGSEA. This CDR3 is 13 amino acids long. Trimming cost V 5 bases and J 1 base, with 8 bases left between them. CDR3 amino acids: CSVRPWNTGELFF. The CDR3 nucleotides are TGCAGCGTTCGCCCATGGAACACCGGGGAGCTGTTTTTT.

On this clonotype: A junction boundary mismatches the germline segment, possibly from a read error. This chain connects TRBV28 to TRBJ1-1, with TRBD1 as a possible D gene (6 bases). CDR3 length equals 12 residues. Germline assignment: CDR1 MDHEN and CDR2 SYDVKM. CDR3 sequence (DNA): TGTGCCACTAAGCCCCGGGACACGCAAGTAAGATTT. This encodes CATKPRDTQVRF.

This clonotype was recorded at least ten times. The chain couples TRBV28 to TRBJ2-1, with 9 bases lining up with TRBD1. CDR3 size: 15 residues. J gave up 8 bases and V 3 bases, and 8 bases lay outside the gene matches. Germline values: CDR1 MDHEN, CDR2 SYDVKM. CDR3 in DNA: TGTGCCAGCAGTTTCAAAACAGGGGGCGTTTATGAGCAGTTCTTC. The encoded protein is CASSFKTGGVYEQFF.

The chain employs TRBV4-1 and TRBJ2-5; 12 positions match TRBD2. After removal of 0 bases from V and 5 bases from J, the junction contained 7 bases not matched to a gene. The CDR3 spans 17 residues. Germline CDR1 reads MGHRA; CDR2 reads YSYEKL. The DNA for the CDR3 is TGCGCCAGCAGCCAAGATCCTAGCGGGAGGGCCAGGGAGACCCAGTACTTC. Amino acids: CASSQDPSGRARETQYF.

In this sample, this clonotype turned up many times. The rearrangement links TRBV12-3 or TRBV12-4 to TRBJ1-2, with TRBD1 identical over 7 bases. The CDR3 extends over 15 amino acids. V trimming: 6 bases; J trimming: 4 bases; junction bases outside the gene matches: 11. The CDR3 spells CASSQATRGVYGYTF. In DNA form, the CDR3 reads TGTGCCAGCAGCCAAGCGACCAGGGGGGTCTATGGCTACACCTTC.

This clonotype has ten or more counts. The rearrangement joins TRBV6-6 to TRBJ2-3; a weak D match, TRBD2 (6 bases). Germline assignment: CDR1 MNHNY and CDR2 SVGAGI (reference sequence). CDR3 length: 15 residues. With 6 bases removed from V and 6 bases from J, the gap between germline ends came to 19 bases. The CDR3 DNA sequence: TGTGCCAGCAGACTCCGCGGGGCCGGAACGGATACGCAGTATTTT. It encodes CASRLRGAGTDTQYF.

The chain combines TRBV3-1 with TRBJ2-7; D is possibly TRBD1 or TRBD2 (5 bases each). There are 12 residues in the CDR3. V lost 3 bases and J lost 4, with 7 bases in between. The V gene's germline CDR1 is LGHDT and CDR2 YNNKEL (reference sequence). CDR3 loop: CASSHWGYEQYF. For the CDR3, the DNA is TGTGCCAGCAGCCATTGGGGGTACGAGCAGTACTTC.